Listed below are T cell receptor beta chains from one sample, sequenced in a study of T cells after yellow fever vaccination. Using its own MiXCR run on the 5' RACE reads, TCRdb lists one record per CDR3 protein. The repertoire holds 60,000 to 85,000 distinct CDR3 sequences, with about 7% as singletons. The starting material was CD8+ T cells sorted from PBMCs, obtained about 49 days after the first yellow fever vaccination. These receptors came from a man aged 18 to 29 who received the YFV17D yellow fever vaccine. The CDR3 runs from the conserved cysteine through the conserved F or W. D genes are given only for firm matches. Clone sizes are given selectively: once, few, many, or a class where the clone is expanded.

>.|.|TRBV6-1|TRBJ1-5
TGTGCCAGCAGCCACGACAGCGATAGCAATCAGCCCCAGCATTTT
CASSHDSDSNQPQHF
>.|TRBD2|TRBV6-5|TRBJ2-5
TGTGCCAGCAGGCCCACTAGCGGGGGGCTCCAAGAGACCCAGTACTTC
CASRPTSGGLQETQYF
>many|.|TRBV4-2|TRBJ2-5
TGTGCCAGCAGCCAGAGGGGGGGCCTCTCGGAGACCCAGTACTTC
CASSQRGGLSETQYF
>many|.|TRBV5-1|TRBJ1-2
TGCGCCAGCAGCCCCCGAACGGTGAACTATGGCTACACCTTC
CASSPRTVNYGYTF
>many|TRBD1|TRBV20-1|TRBJ1-1
TGCAGTGCTAGAGATTTAGGGACAGGCGTTTTGAACACTGAAGCTTTCTTT
CSARDLGTGVLNTEAFF
>few|.|TRBV27|TRBJ2-5
TGTGCCAGCAGTTTTGCTAGAACAGAGACCCAGTACTTC
CASSFARTETQYF
>many|.|TRBV27|TRBJ2-2
TGTGCCAGCAGTCACTCCTTAGCGACCGGGGAGCTGTTTTTT
CASSHSLATGELFF
>many|TRBD1|TRBV28|TRBJ1-1
TGTGCCAGCAGTTTAGGATGGGACAGGGAGAACACTGAAGCTTTCTTT
CASSLGWDRENTEAFF
>.|.|TRBV20-1|TRBJ2-7
TGCAGTGCGCCGCCTCGGGGAGAGTCCTACGAGCAGTACTTC
CSAPPRGESYEQYF
>few|.|TRBV19|TRBJ2-1
TGTGCCAGTAGTATGGCCGAGGGTCCTACAGGGAATGAGCAGTTCTTC
CASSMAEGPTGNEQFF
>many|.|TRBV7-9|TRBJ2-1
TGTGCCAGCAGCTTGGGGGTTAATGAGCAGTTCTTC
CASSLGVNEQFF
>many|.|TRBV7-9|TRBJ2-5
TGTGCCAGCAGCATTCCAGGGTTTCAAGAGACCCAGTACTTC
CASSIPGFQETQYF
>many|.|TRBV7-9|TRBJ2-1
TGTGCCAGCAGATACCCGCCCGTGAATGAGCAGTTCTTC
CASRYPPVNEQFF
>many|.|TRBV7-9|TRBJ1-1
TGTGCCAGCAGCTTAGCCCGGGGGCCGGCTTTCTTT
CASSLARGPAFF
>few|.|TRBV7-9|TRBJ1-5
TGTGCCAGCAGCCCTACGAAGGATCAGCCCCAGCATTTT
CASSPTKDQPQHF
>many|.|TRBV5-4|TRBJ2-3
TGTGCCAGCAGCATCAGGGTAGAGAAAGATACGCAGTATTTT
CASSIRVEKDTQYF
>many|TRBD2|TRBV7-8|TRBJ2-1
TGTGCCAGCAGCCCTCGACTAGCGGGGGGCATGGATGAGCAGTTCTTC
CASSPRLAGGMDEQFF
>many|.|TRBV4-1|TRBJ1-2
TGCGCCAGCAGCCACCAGGACAGCCCCTACTATGGCTACACCTTC
CASSHQDSPYYGYTF
>.|.|TRBV29-1|TRBJ2-1
TGCAGCGCCCAGGAACTACCCAATGAGCAGTTCTTC
CSAQELPNEQFF
>.|TRBD1|TRBV14|TRBJ1-6
TGTGCCAGCGGTGGGACAGTAATATTGTTAAATTCACCCCTCCACTTT
CASGGTVILLNSPLHF
>many|.|TRBV12-3/TRBV12-4|TRBJ1-1
TGTGCCAGCAGTTTGGGGCCGGGCACTGAAGCTTTCTTT
CASSLGPGTEAFF
>many|.|TRBV11-2|TRBJ2-1
TGTGCCAGCGAGGGGGGTGAGCCGGGGGCCTCCTACAATGAGCAGTTCTTC
CASEGGEPGASYNEQFF
>many|.|TRBV4-2|TRBJ2-1
TGTGCCAGCAGCCAAGGGAGCGGGCCCAATGAGCAGTTCTTC
CASSQGSGPNEQFF
>.|.|TRBV5-5|TRBJ2-1
TGTGCCAGGAGCCCTGGGGGCCCTAATGAGCAGTTCTTC
CARSPGGPNEQFF
>few|.|TRBV6-1|TRBJ1-4
TGTGCCAGCAGTGAAGCTCCAGGGCCTGAAAAACTGTTTTTT
CASSEAPGPEKLFF
>.|TRBD1|TRBV18|TRBJ2-7
TGTGCCAGCTCACCAGCGGACAGGGTCTCGAACTACGAGCAGTACTTC
CASSPADRVSNYEQYF
>many|.|TRBV12-3/TRBV12-4|TRBJ1-4
TGTGCCAGCAGAGTCGGCCGGGAAAAACTGTTTTTT
CASRVGREKLFF
>many|TRBD1|TRBV10-3|TRBJ1-1
TGTGCCATCAGTCTAGCGGACAGGGTGAACACTGAAGCTTTCTTT
CAISLADRVNTEAFF
>many|.|TRBV20-1|TRBJ1-2
TGCAGTGCTAGAGATGGCAGACCCTATGGCTACACCTTC
CSARDGRPYGYTF
>few|.|TRBV25-1|TRBJ1-6
TGTGCCAGCAGTGAATTAGGAACAGGGTACCATAATTCACCCCTCCACTTT
CASSELGTGYHNSPLHF
>many|.|TRBV12-3/TRBV12-4|TRBJ1-1
TGTGCCAGCAAGGTTGCGAACACTGAAGCTTTCTTT
CASKVANTEAFF
>few|.|TRBV7-6|TRBJ1-1
TGTGCCAGCAGCCTAGAGACCCGGACGATGAACACTGAAGCTTTCTTT
CASSLETRTMNTEAFF
>many|TRBD2|TRBV20-1|TRBJ2-5
TGCAGTGCTAGAGAACTGACTAGCGGAAAAGAGACCCAGTACTTC
CSARELTSGKETQYF
>many|.|TRBV9|TRBJ2-3
TGTGCCAGCAGCCAAGCAGGGGAACCTCTCACAGATACGCAGTATTTT
CASSQAGEPLTDTQYF
>few|.|TRBV5-1|TRBJ2-3
TGCGCCAGCGGAGCAGGGTACACAGATACGCAGTATTTT
CASGAGYTDTQYF
>.|.|TRBV5-4|TRBJ2-1
TGTGCCACCTCTTGGCAGTCCTCCTACAATGAGCAGTTCTTC
CATSWQSSYNEQFF
>many|.|TRBV24-1|TRBJ1-2
TGTGCCACCAGTGATCCTACGACAGGAAACTATGGCTACACCTTC
CATSDPTTGNYGYTF
>.|.|TRBV7-6|TRBJ1-4
TGTGCCAGCAGCCGGGACAAGGCCGAAAAACTGTTTTTT
CASSRDKAEKLFF
>many|.|TRBV7-9|TRBJ1-1
TGTGCCAGCAGCTCTCCAGGGGACTCTGAAGCTTTCTTT
CASSSPGDSEAFF
>few|TRBD1|TRBV7-3|TRBJ2-2
TGTGCCAGCAGCTTCACCGTACAGGGGGTCGCGAACACCGGGGAGCTGTTTTTT
CASSFTVQGVANTGELFF
>many|.|TRBV15|TRBJ1-5
TGTGCCACCAGCGGGGGTCGTGGTCAGCCCCAGCATTTT
CATSGGRGQPQHF
>.|.|TRBV4-2|TRBJ1-1
TGTGCCAGCCCTCCGCCCGGGCAGGGTAACACTGAAGCTTTCTTT
CASPPPGQGNTEAFF
>many|TRBD2|TRBV25-1|TRBJ2-1
TGTGCCAGCAGCCTCCTCGACAGCGGGGGCAATGAGCAGTTCTTC
CASSLLDSGGNEQFF
>many|TRBD2|TRBV9|TRBJ2-2
TGTGCCAGCAGCGTAGAATTCGCTAGCGGCACCGGGGAGCTGTTTTTT
CASSVEFASGTGELFF
>.|TRBD1|TRBV12-3/TRBV12-4|TRBJ1-4
TGTGCCAGCAGTCCTGGACAGGGAAAAGGAGAAAAACTGTTTTTT
CASSPGQGKGEKLFF
>.|TRBD1|TRBV5-1|TRBJ1-2
TGCGCCAGCAGCTTGGGACAGGGGGCTATCGGCTATGGCTACACCTTC
CASSLGQGAIGYGYTF
>many|.|TRBV6-2/TRBV6-3|TRBJ2-1
TGTGCCAGCAGTTACCTGGGCAGTGAGCAGTTCTTC
CASSYLGSEQFF
>many|TRBD1|TRBV5-6|TRBJ2-1
TGTGCCAGCAGCTTGCTCCGGGACAGGGGCAACAATGAGCAGTTCTTC
CASSLLRDRGNNEQFF
>many|.|TRBV4-3|TRBJ1-4
TGCGCCAGCAGCGAAGACCCGAGGGCAACTAATGAAAAACTGTTTTTT
CASSEDPRATNEKLFF